The rows below give T cell receptor beta chains drawn from one sample of a study. Using its own MiXCR run on the multiplex PCR reads, TCRdb lists one record per CDR3 protein. The table records roughly 670 distinct CDR3 sequences, approximately 24% of them present only once. The sequenced sample was Tregs sorted from blood. The receptors were sampled from a female donor with breast cancer. CDR3s include the opening cysteine and the closing phenylalanine or tryptophan. Each record gives: D gene, clone size, V gene, J gene, CDR3 protein, CDR3 DNA. The D gene is left open where the match is weak. Clone size is shown for a subset of rows, as once, few, many or a class of expanded clone.

d_gene: .
abundance: large
v_gene: TRBV12-3/TRBV12-4
j_gene: TRBJ1-2
CDR3aa: CASTRRGGYTF
CDR3nt: TGTGCCAGCACCCGGAGAGGCGGCTACACCTTC

d_gene: .
abundance: large
v_gene: TRBV12-3/TRBV12-4
j_gene: TRBJ1-2
CDR3aa: CASSQTRVGYTF
CDR3nt: TGTGCCAGCAGCCAGACCAGGGTCGGCTACACCTTC

d_gene: .
abundance: few
v_gene: TRBV12-3/TRBV12-4
j_gene: TRBJ1-2
CDR3aa: CASSLATGSYTF
CDR3nt: TGTGCCAGCAGTTTAGCGACTGGAAGCTACACCTTC

d_gene: .
abundance: .
v_gene: TRBV12-3/TRBV12-4
j_gene: TRBJ1-2
CDR3aa: CASSSGILRAGYTF
CDR3nt: TGTGCCAGCAGTTCCGGGATCCTTCGAGCAGGCTACACCTTC

d_gene: .
abundance: large
v_gene: TRBV12-3/TRBV12-4
j_gene: TRBJ1-2
CDR3aa: CASSLEGAYYGYTF
CDR3nt: TGTGCCAGCAGTCTAGAAGGGGCTTACTATGGCTACACCTTC

d_gene: .
abundance: .
v_gene: TRBV12-3/TRBV12-4
j_gene: TRBJ1-2
CDR3aa: CASSQGTDYGYTF
CDR3nt: TGTGCCAGCAGCCAAGGGACGGACTATGGCTACACCTTC

d_gene: .
abundance: large
v_gene: TRBV12-3/TRBV12-4
j_gene: TRBJ1-2
CDR3aa: CASTNDGYGYTF
CDR3nt: TGTGCCAGCACCAACGACGGCTATGGCTACACCTTC

d_gene: TRBD1
abundance: medium-sized
v_gene: TRBV12-3/TRBV12-4
j_gene: TRBJ1-2
CDR3aa: CASSPTGSYGYTF
CDR3nt: TGTGCCAGCAGTCCGACAGGGAGCTATGGCTACACCTTC

d_gene: .
abundance: medium-sized
v_gene: TRBV12-3/TRBV12-4
j_gene: TRBJ1-2
CDR3aa: CASSLWGIEGYTF
CDR3nt: TGTGCCAGCAGTTTATGGGGAATCGAGGGCTACACCTTC

d_gene: .
abundance: medium-sized
v_gene: TRBV12-3/TRBV12-4
j_gene: TRBJ1-2
CDR3aa: CASQNREIDGYTF
CDR3nt: TGTGCCAGCCAAAACAGGGAGATAGATGGCTACACCTTC

d_gene: TRBD1
abundance: medium-sized
v_gene: TRBV12-3/TRBV12-4
j_gene: TRBJ1-2
CDR3aa: CASRWTGVDGYTF
CDR3nt: TGTGCCAGCAGGTGGACAGGGGTCGATGGCTACACCTTC

d_gene: .
abundance: .
v_gene: TRBV12-3/TRBV12-4
j_gene: TRBJ1-2
CDR3aa: CASSLDRFYGYTF
CDR3nt: TGTGCCAGCAGTTTAGACAGGTTTTATGGCTACACCTTC

d_gene: .
abundance: large
v_gene: TRBV12-3/TRBV12-4
j_gene: TRBJ1-2
CDR3aa: CASSLLQGGDGYTF
CDR3nt: TGTGCCAGCAGTTTATTACAGGGCGGAGATGGCTACACCTTC

d_gene: .
abundance: medium-sized
v_gene: TRBV12-3/TRBV12-4
j_gene: TRBJ1-2
CDR3aa: CASSFSLSPRYGYTF
CDR3nt: TGTGCCAGCAGTTTCTCTCTTAGCCCGCGCTATGGCTACACCTTC

d_gene: .
abundance: medium-sized
v_gene: TRBV12-3/TRBV12-4
j_gene: TRBJ1-2
CDR3aa: CASRSTDNYGYTF
CDR3nt: TGTGCCAGCAGGTCGACAGATAACTATGGCTACACCTTC

d_gene: .
abundance: large
v_gene: TRBV12-3/TRBV12-4
j_gene: TRBJ1-2
CDR3aa: CASSLGTSPYGYTF
CDR3nt: TGTGCCAGCAGTCTGGGGACAAGTCCCTATGGCTACACCTTC

d_gene: .
abundance: medium-sized
v_gene: TRBV12-3/TRBV12-4
j_gene: TRBJ1-2
CDR3aa: CASSLYRAVYGYTF
CDR3nt: TGTGCCAGCAGTTTGTACAGGGCCGTATATGGCTACACCTTC

d_gene: .
abundance: hyperexpanded
v_gene: TRBV12-3/TRBV12-4
j_gene: TRBJ1-2
CDR3aa: CASKDGSYGYTF
CDR3nt: TGTGCCAGCAAGGACGGTTCCTATGGCTACACCTTC

d_gene: .
abundance: medium-sized
v_gene: TRBV12-3/TRBV12-4
j_gene: TRBJ1-2
CDR3aa: CASSLSSLGYTF
CDR3nt: TGTGCCAGCAGTTTATCCTCTCTTGGCTACACCTTC

d_gene: .
abundance: medium-sized
v_gene: TRBV12-3/TRBV12-4
j_gene: TRBJ1-2
CDR3aa: CASTSRESYTF
CDR3nt: TGTGCCAGCACCTCAAGGGAGAGCTACACCTTC

d_gene: .
abundance: medium-sized
v_gene: TRBV12-3/TRBV12-4
j_gene: TRBJ1-2
CDR3aa: CASSLFGGRYGYTF
CDR3nt: TGTGCCAGCAGTTTATTTGGAGGAAGGTATGGCTACACCTTC

d_gene: .
abundance: large
v_gene: TRBV12-3/TRBV12-4
j_gene: TRBJ1-2
CDR3aa: CASSLSFGYTF
CDR3nt: TGTGCCAGCAGTTTGTCGTTTGGCTACACCTTC

d_gene: .
abundance: large
v_gene: TRBV12-3/TRBV12-4
j_gene: TRBJ1-2
CDR3aa: CASSFGVASYGYTF
CDR3nt: TGTGCCAGCAGTTTTGGGGTTGCAAGTTATGGCTACACCTTC

d_gene: .
abundance: large
v_gene: TRBV12-3/TRBV12-4
j_gene: TRBJ1-2
CDR3aa: CASSPVLRGGYTF
CDR3nt: TGTGCCAGCAGCCCTGTCCTCCGCGGCGGCTACACCTTC

d_gene: TRBD1
abundance: .
v_gene: TRBV12-3/TRBV12-4
j_gene: TRBJ1-2
CDR3aa: CASSLFGQGRYTF
CDR3nt: TGTGCCAGCAGCTTATTCGGACAGGGGCGCTACACCTTC

d_gene: TRBD1
abundance: large
v_gene: TRBV12-3/TRBV12-4
j_gene: TRBJ1-2
CDR3aa: CASSRDRAQGGYTF
CDR3nt: TGTGCCAGCAGTCGGGACAGGGCCCAGGGAGGCTACACCTTC

d_gene: TRBD1
abundance: large
v_gene: TRBV12-3/TRBV12-4
j_gene: TRBJ1-2
CDR3aa: CASSIGLDRRQVYGYTF
CDR3nt: TGTGCCAGCAGCATTGGGTTGGACAGGAGGCAGGTCTATGGCTACACCTTC

d_gene: TRBD1
abundance: once
v_gene: TRBV12-3/TRBV12-4
j_gene: TRBJ1-2
CDR3aa: CASSPRTGVIFNYGYTF
CDR3nt: TGTGCCAGCAGCCCTAGGACAGGGGTTATCTTTAACTATGGCTACACCTTC

d_gene: .
abundance: medium-sized
v_gene: TRBV12-3/TRBV12-4
j_gene: TRBJ1-2
CDR3aa: CASSLRTEYGYTF
CDR3nt: TGTGCCAGCAGTTTAAGGACAGAGTATGGCTACACCTTC

d_gene: TRBD1
abundance: large
v_gene: TRBV12-3/TRBV12-4
j_gene: TRBJ1-2
CDR3aa: CATLPADRVNGYTF
CDR3nt: TGTGCCACTCTTCCCGCGGACAGGGTAAATGGCTACACCTTC

d_gene: .
abundance: medium-sized
v_gene: TRBV12-3/TRBV12-4
j_gene: TRBJ1-2
CDR3aa: CASSLSLRDGYTF
CDR3nt: TGTGCCAGCAGTTTGAGCCTAAGGGATGGCTACACCTTC

d_gene: .
abundance: .
v_gene: TRBV12-3/TRBV12-4
j_gene: TRBJ1-2
CDR3aa: CASSLTSGTGYGYTF
CDR3nt: TGTGCCAGCAGCCTCACTTCCGGGACGGGCTATGGCTACACCTTC

d_gene: .
abundance: large
v_gene: TRBV12-3/TRBV12-4
j_gene: TRBJ1-2
CDR3aa: CASSLGQGGYTF
CDR3nt: TGTGCCAGCAGTTTAGGCCAGGGAGGCTACACCTTC

d_gene: TRBD1
abundance: large
v_gene: TRBV12-3/TRBV12-4
j_gene: TRBJ1-2
CDR3aa: CASSQFPGQANYGYTF
CDR3nt: TGTGCCAGCAGCCAATTCCCCGGACAGGCTAACTATGGCTACACCTTC

d_gene: .
abundance: large
v_gene: TRBV12-3/TRBV12-4
j_gene: TRBJ1-2
CDR3aa: CASSLTGLGYTF
CDR3nt: TGTGCCAGCAGTCTGACAGGACTAGGCTACACCTTC

d_gene: TRBD1
abundance: .
v_gene: TRBV12-3/TRBV12-4
j_gene: TRBJ1-2
CDR3aa: CASRWTGSYGYTF
CDR3nt: TGTGCCAGCAGGTGGACAGGGTCCTATGGCTACACCTTC

d_gene: TRBD1
abundance: .
v_gene: TRBV12-3/TRBV12-4
j_gene: TRBJ1-2
CDR3aa: CASSFWDSYGYTF
CDR3nt: TGTGCCAGCAGTTTCTGGGACAGCTATGGCTACACCTTC

d_gene: .
abundance: large
v_gene: TRBV12-3/TRBV12-4
j_gene: TRBJ1-2
CDR3aa: CASSSGILQAGYTF
CDR3nt: TGTGCCAGCAGTTCCGGGATCCTTCAGGCAGGCTACACCTTC

d_gene: .
abundance: few
v_gene: TRBV12-3/TRBV12-4
j_gene: TRBJ1-2
CDR3aa: CASSLMQGANYGYTF
CDR3nt: TGTGCCAGCAGTTTAATGCAAGGGGCAAACTATGGCTACACCTTC

d_gene: TRBD1
abundance: few
v_gene: TRBV12-3/TRBV12-4
j_gene: TRBJ1-2
CDR3aa: CASSLLATGSYGYTF
CDR3nt: TGTGCCAGCAGTCTACTGGCGACAGGGTCCTATGGCTACACCTTC

d_gene: .
abundance: medium-sized
v_gene: TRBV12-3/TRBV12-4
j_gene: TRBJ1-2
CDR3aa: CASSLPPAYGYTF
CDR3nt: TGTGCCAGCAGTTTGCCACCCGCCTATGGCTACACCTTC

d_gene: .
abundance: hyperexpanded
v_gene: TRBV12-3/TRBV12-4
j_gene: TRBJ1-2
CDR3aa: CASSRTEDYGYTF
CDR3nt: TGTGCCAGCAGTCGGACAGAAGACTATGGCTACACCTTC

d_gene: TRBD1
abundance: .
v_gene: TRBV12-3/TRBV12-4
j_gene: TRBJ1-2
CDR3aa: CASSLVGDRGLGYTF
CDR3nt: TGTGCCAGCAGTTTAGTAGGGGACAGGGGTTTGGGCTACACCTTC

d_gene: .
abundance: medium-sized
v_gene: TRBV12-3/TRBV12-4
j_gene: TRBJ1-2
CDR3aa: CASSFDGYYGYTF
CDR3nt: TGTGCCAGCAGTTTTGACGGCTACTATGGCTACACCTTC

d_gene: .
abundance: few
v_gene: TRBV12-3/TRBV12-4
j_gene: TRBJ1-2
CDR3aa: CASSSGLTGYTF
CDR3nt: TGTGCCAGCAGTTCGGGACTGACAGGCTACACCTTC

d_gene: .
abundance: large
v_gene: TRBV12-3/TRBV12-4
j_gene: TRBJ1-2
CDR3aa: CASSLHYGYTF
CDR3nt: TGTGCCAGCAGTTTACACTATGGCTACACCTTC

d_gene: .
abundance: large
v_gene: TRBV12-3/TRBV12-4
j_gene: TRBJ1-2
CDR3aa: CASSLGQGDGYTF
CDR3nt: TGTGCCAGCAGTTTAGGGCAGGGCGATGGCTACACCTTC

d_gene: .
abundance: large
v_gene: TRBV12-3/TRBV12-4
j_gene: TRBJ1-2
CDR3aa: CASSPDSKANYGYTF
CDR3nt: TGTGCCAGCAGTCCTGACAGCAAAGCTAACTATGGCTACACCTTC

d_gene: .
abundance: .
v_gene: TRBV12-3/TRBV12-4
j_gene: TRBJ1-2
CDR3aa: CASLPGQGFYYTF
CDR3nt: TGTGCCAGCTTGCCGGGGCAGGGCTTTTACTACACCTTC

d_gene: TRBD1
abundance: .
v_gene: TRBV12-3/TRBV12-4
j_gene: TRBJ1-2
CDR3aa: CASSLGQGFYGYTF
CDR3nt: TGTGCCAGCAGTTTGGGACAGGGATTCTATGGCTACACCTTC

d_gene: .
abundance: large
v_gene: TRBV12-3/TRBV12-4
j_gene: TRBJ1-2
CDR3aa: CASSPREYYGYTF
CDR3nt: TGTGCCAGCAGTCCCAGAGAATACTATGGCTACACCTTC

d_gene: .
abundance: .
v_gene: TRBV12-3/TRBV12-4
j_gene: TRBJ1-2
CDR3aa: CASSTDGNYGYTF
CDR3nt: TGTGCCAGCAGTACGGACGGAAACTATGGCTACACCTTC

d_gene: .
abundance: .
v_gene: TRBV12-3/TRBV12-4
j_gene: TRBJ1-2
CDR3aa: CASRQGSKYGYTF
CDR3nt: TGTGCCAGCAGGCAGGGGTCTAAGTATGGCTACACCTTC

d_gene: .
abundance: medium-sized
v_gene: TRBV12-3/TRBV12-4
j_gene: TRBJ1-2
CDR3aa: CASSPLTSGYTF
CDR3nt: TGTGCCAGCAGTCCCCTGACCTCAGGCTACACCTTC

d_gene: .
abundance: large
v_gene: TRBV12-3/TRBV12-4
j_gene: TRBJ1-2
CDR3aa: CASSWIYGYTF
CDR3nt: TGTGCCAGCAGTTGGATCTATGGCTACACCTTC

d_gene: TRBD1
abundance: .
v_gene: TRBV12-3/TRBV12-4
j_gene: TRBJ1-2
CDR3aa: CASSSDRVIGYTF
CDR3nt: TGTGCCAGCAGTTCCGACAGGGTAATAGGCTACACCTTC

d_gene: .
abundance: few
v_gene: TRBV12-3/TRBV12-4
j_gene: TRBJ1-2
CDR3aa: CASTAKGRGGYTF
CDR3nt: TGTGCCAGCACCGCGAAGGGGAGGGGTGGCTACACCTTC

d_gene: TRBD1
abundance: medium-sized
v_gene: TRBV12-3/TRBV12-4
j_gene: TRBJ1-2
CDR3aa: CASSSIGQGDYGYTF
CDR3nt: TGTGCCAGCAGTTCTATCGGACAGGGAGACTATGGCTACACCTTC

d_gene: .
abundance: medium-sized
v_gene: TRBV12-3/TRBV12-4
j_gene: TRBJ1-2
CDR3aa: CASSSVAGYGYTF
CDR3nt: TGTGCCAGCAGTTCTGTAGCAGGATATGGCTACACCTTC

d_gene: TRBD1
abundance: .
v_gene: TRBV12-3/TRBV12-4
j_gene: TRBJ1-2
CDR3aa: CASSFGQGFYGYTF
CDR3nt: TGTGCCAGCAGTTTCGGACAGGGATTCTATGGCTACACCTTC